This TCR beta chain was sequenced in a study of T cell responses to AZD1222 COVID-19 vaccine. Comments on this clone: The antigen is undetermined.

The V and J ends lost 9 bases and 3 bases respectively, with 15 bases between them. This CDR3 comprises 13 residues. CDR1 is LNHDA, CDR2 SQIVND, per germline (reference sequence). Second-dose intervals of approximately 4 or approximately 12 weeks were pooled. Clones were read by immunoSEQ multiplex PCR, and TCRdb kept only the in-frame ones, dropping some. The data contain about 140,000 clones, 90% to 95% of them singletons. Study-level points and caveats: Among the donors, most were white British and more were female, and clonal diversity was possibly underestimated. The study found Spike-specific TCR breadth and depth rose after two AZD1222 doses.

Here the sequenced sample was peripheral blood, taken 28 days after the second AZD1222 dose. This sequence joins TRBV19 and TRBJ2-7; D may be TRBD1 (6 bases). This clonotype originated in an adult who received the AZD1222 COVID-19 vaccine. The CDR3 loop is CASAAGVYYEQYF. The CDR3, as DNA: TGTGCCAGCGCGGCAGGGGTCTACTACGAGCAGTACTTC.